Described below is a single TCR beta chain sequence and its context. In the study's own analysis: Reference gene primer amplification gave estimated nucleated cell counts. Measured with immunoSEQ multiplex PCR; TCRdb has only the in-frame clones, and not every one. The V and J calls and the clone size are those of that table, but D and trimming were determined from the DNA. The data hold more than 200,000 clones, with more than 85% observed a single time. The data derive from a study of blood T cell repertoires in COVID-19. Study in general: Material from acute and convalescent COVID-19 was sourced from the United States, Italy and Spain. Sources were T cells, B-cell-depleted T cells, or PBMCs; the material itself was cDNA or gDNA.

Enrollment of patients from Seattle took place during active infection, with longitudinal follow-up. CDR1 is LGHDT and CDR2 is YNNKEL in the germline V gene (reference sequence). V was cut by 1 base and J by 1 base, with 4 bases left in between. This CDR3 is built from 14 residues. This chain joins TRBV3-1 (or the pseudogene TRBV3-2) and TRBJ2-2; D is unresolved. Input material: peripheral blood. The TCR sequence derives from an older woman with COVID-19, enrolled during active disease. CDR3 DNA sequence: TGTGCCAGCAGCCAAGCGGGGAACACCGGGGAGCTGTTTTTT. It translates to CASSQAGNTGELFF.